This TCR beta chain was identified during a study of neoadjuvant anti-PD-1 for oral cavity cancer. Indicated time point: after neoadjuvant nivolumab, at surgical resection. With 1 base clipped from V and 4 bases from J, the junction kept 6 bases outside the gene matches. The CDR3 totals 16 residues. CDR1 SGHDN and CDR2 FVKESK come from the germline V gene. Some clones are missing from TCRdb's copy, which holds only in-frame ones; the method was immunoSEQ multiplex PCR. The table has 25,000 or so clones, 27% seen once. This sequence originates from a person between 35 and 79 years old with oral cavity squamous cell carcinoma. The chain joins TRBV14 to TRBJ1-2, with 10 bases matching TRBD1. The sample was tumor tissue, taken after nivolumab (anti-PD-1) treatment. For the CDR3, the DNA is TGTGCCAGCAGCCAAGTGGACAGGGGGGGGACCTATGGCTACACCTTC. Its translation is CASSQVDRGGTYGYTF.